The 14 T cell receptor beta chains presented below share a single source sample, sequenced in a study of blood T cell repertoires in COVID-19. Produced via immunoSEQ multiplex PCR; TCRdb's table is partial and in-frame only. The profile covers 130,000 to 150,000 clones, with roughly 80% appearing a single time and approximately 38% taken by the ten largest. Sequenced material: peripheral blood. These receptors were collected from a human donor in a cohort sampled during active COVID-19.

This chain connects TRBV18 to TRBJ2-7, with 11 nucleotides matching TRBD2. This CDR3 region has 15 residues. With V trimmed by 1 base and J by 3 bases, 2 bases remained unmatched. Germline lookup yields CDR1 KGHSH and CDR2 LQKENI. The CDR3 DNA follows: TGTGCCAGCTCACCACGGCTAGCGGGGGGCTACGAGCAGTACTTC. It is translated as CASSPRLAGGYEQYF.

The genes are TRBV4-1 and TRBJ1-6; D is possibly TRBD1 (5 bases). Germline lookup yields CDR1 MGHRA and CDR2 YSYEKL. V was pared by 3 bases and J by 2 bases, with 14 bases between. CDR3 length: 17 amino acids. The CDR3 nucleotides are TGCGCCAGCAGCCAGACCCTCGACAGTACCTATAATTCACCCCTCCACTTT. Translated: CASSQTLDSTYNSPLHF.

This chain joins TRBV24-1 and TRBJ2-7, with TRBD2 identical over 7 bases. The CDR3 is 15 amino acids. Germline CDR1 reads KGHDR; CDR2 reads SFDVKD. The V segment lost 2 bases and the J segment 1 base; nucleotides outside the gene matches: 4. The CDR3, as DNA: TGTGCCACCAGTGATTCGGAGGGACTATCCTACGAGCAGTACTTC. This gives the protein CATSDSEGLSYEQYF.

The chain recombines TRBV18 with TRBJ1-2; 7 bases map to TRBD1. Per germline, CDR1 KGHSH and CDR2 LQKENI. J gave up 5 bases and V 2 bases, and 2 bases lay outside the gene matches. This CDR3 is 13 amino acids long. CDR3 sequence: CASSPEQGYGYTF. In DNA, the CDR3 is TGTGCCAGCTCACCAGAACAGGGGTATGGCTACACCTTC.

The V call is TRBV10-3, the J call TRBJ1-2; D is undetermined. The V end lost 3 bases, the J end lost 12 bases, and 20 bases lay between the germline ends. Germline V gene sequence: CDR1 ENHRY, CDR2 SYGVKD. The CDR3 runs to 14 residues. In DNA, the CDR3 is TGTGCCATCAGTGAAGTCCCGGAGGGTAGATTGGACACCTTC. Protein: CAISEVPEGRLDTF.

CDR3 amino acids: CARSTGQVGNTIYF. The CDR3 DNA follows: TGTGCCAGGAGCACAGGACAGGTAGGAAACACCATATATTTT. This chain connects TRBV14 to TRBJ1-3; 7 bases map to TRBD1. The germline V gene has CDR1 SGHDN and CDR2 FVKESK. The trim removed 9 bases at V and 4 bases at J, leaving 9 bases unmatched. CDR3 length: 14 residues.

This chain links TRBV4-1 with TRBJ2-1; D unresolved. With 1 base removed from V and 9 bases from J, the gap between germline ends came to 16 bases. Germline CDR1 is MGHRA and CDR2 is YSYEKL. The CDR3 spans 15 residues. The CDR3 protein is CASSQGSGPRGEQFF. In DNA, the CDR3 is TGCGCCAGCAGCCAAGGTTCAGGTCCACGTGGTGAGCAGTTCTTC.

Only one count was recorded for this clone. The CDR3 DNA follows: TGTGCCAGCAGCCGGGGAGAAATGAACACTGAAGCTTTCTTT. Protein product: CASSRGEMNTEAFF. The J gene is TRBJ1-1, the V gene TRBV3-1 (or the pseudogene TRBV3-2), with D unresolved. The length of the CDR3 is 14 residues. The germline CDR1 and CDR2 sequences are LGHDT and YNNKEL (reference sequence). Between the trimmed V and J ends, which lost 4 bases and 0 bases, there was a span of 9 bases.

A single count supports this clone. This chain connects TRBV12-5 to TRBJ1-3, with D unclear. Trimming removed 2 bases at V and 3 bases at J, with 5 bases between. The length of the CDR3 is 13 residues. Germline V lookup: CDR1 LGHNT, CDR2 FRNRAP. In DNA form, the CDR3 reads TGTGCTAGTGGTTTGCGGGATGGAAACACCATATATTTT. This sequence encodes CASGLRDGNTIYF. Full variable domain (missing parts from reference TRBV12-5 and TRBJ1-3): DARVTQTPRHKVTEMGQEVTMRCQPILGHNTVFWYRQTMMQGLELLAYFRNRAPLDDSGMPKDRFSAEMPDATLATLKIQPSEPRDSAVYFCASGLRDGNTIYFGEGSWLTVV.

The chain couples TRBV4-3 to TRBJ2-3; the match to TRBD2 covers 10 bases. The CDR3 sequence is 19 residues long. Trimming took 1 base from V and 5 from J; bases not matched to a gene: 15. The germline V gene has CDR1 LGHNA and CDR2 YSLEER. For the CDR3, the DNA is TGCGCCAGCAGCCAAGCCGCCAGCGGGGGGGCCTTTCGAAAAGATACGCAGTATTTT. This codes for CASSQAASGGAFRKDTQYF.

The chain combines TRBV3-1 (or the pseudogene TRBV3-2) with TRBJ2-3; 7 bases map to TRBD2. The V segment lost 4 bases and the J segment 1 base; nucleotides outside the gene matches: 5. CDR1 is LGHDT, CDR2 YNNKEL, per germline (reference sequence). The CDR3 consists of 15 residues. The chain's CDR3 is CASSRGGSGTDTQYF. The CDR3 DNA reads TGTGCCAGCAGCCGGGGGGGTAGCGGCACAGATACGCAGTATTTT.

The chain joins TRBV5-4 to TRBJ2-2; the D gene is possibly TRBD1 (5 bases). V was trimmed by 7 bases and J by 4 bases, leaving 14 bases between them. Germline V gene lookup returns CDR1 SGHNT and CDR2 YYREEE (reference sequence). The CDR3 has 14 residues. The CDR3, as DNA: TGTGCCAGCGAGTCGCAGGGATCCACCGGGGAGCTGTTTTTT. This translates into CASESQGSTGELFF.

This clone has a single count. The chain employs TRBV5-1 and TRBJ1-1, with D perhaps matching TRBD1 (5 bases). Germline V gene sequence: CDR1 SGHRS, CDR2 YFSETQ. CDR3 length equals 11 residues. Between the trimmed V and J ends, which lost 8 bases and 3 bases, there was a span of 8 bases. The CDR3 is CASSGDTEAFF. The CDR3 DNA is TGCGCCAGTTCGGGGGACACTGAAGCTTTCTTT.

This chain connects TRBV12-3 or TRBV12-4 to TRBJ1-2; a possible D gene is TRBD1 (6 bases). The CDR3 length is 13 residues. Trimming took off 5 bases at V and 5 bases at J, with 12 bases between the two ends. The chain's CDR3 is CASSRTATYGYTF. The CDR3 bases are TGTGCCAGCAGTCGGACAGCCACTTATGGCTACACCTTC.